This TCR beta chain was found in a study of radiation and T cells in renal cell carcinoma. Germline values: CDR1 MNHNS, CDR2 SASEGT. Trimming cost V 1 base and J 0 bases, with 10 bases left between them. The CDR3 totals 16 residues. Profiling relied on immunoSEQ multiplex PCR, and the TCRdb table lists in-frame clones only, not all of them. The sample lists some 150,000 clones; approximately 82% were seen once. Regarding time point: baseline pretreatment blood. Regarding treatment: 15 Gy SBRT to primary tumor, nephrectomy 4 weeks later. This rearrangement joins TRBV6-1 to TRBJ2-1, with a possible D match to TRBD2 (6 bases). This TCR came from a woman aged 50 to 60 with renal cell carcinoma. The source was blood, collected from a patient whose treatment included radiotherapy and nephrectomy. The CDR3: CASSEVGGVSYNEQFF. In DNA form, the CDR3 reads TGTGCCAGCAGTGAAGTTGGCGGGGTCTCCTACAATGAGCAGTTCTTC.